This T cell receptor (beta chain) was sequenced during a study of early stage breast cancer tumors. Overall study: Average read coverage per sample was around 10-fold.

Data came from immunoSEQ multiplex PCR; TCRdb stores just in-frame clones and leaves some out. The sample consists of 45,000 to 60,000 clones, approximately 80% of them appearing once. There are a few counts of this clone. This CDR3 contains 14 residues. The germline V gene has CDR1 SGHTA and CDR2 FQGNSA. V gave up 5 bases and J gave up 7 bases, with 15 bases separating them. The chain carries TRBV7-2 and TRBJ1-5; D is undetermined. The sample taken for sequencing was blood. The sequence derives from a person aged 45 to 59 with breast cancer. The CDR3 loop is CASSPSLVGQPQHF. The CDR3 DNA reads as TGTGCCAGCAGCCCCAGCCTAGTGGGGCAGCCCCAGCATTTT. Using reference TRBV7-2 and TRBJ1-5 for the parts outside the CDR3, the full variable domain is GAGVSQSPSNKVTEKGKDVELRCDPISGHTALYWYRQSLGQGLEFLIYFQGNSAPDKSGLPSDRFSAERTGGSVSTLTIQRTQQEDSAVYLCASSPSLVGQPQHFGDGTRLSIL.